This T cell receptor beta chain was captured in a study of blood T cells in healthy people across ages. Next came a second PCR, run for roughly 6 to 11 cycles, which used a sample-barcoded 5' primer along with a J-beta primer mix. TCRdb used MiXCR to reprocess the 5' RACE reads, holding one entry per CDR3 protein. This sample has around 990,000 distinct CDR3 sequences, with 35% to 40% found just once. V gave up 6 bases and J gave up 2 bases; unmatched junction bases: 3. The CDR3 contains 13 residues. Ten or more counts support this clonotype. Each sample provided at least 5 micrograms of extracted total RNA.

The sequenced sample consisted of blood. The chain carries TRBV12-3 or TRBV12-4 and TRBJ2-5; 7 positions agree with TRBD1. The TCR sequence derives from a young man in good health. DNA for the CDR3: TGTGCCAGCAGCCGGGACAGACAAGAGACCCAGTACTTC. This sequence encodes CASSRDRQETQYF.